Ten or more counts support the clone carrying this T cell receptor (beta chain). The source material, RNA transcripts, was used to amplify TCR beta CDR3 regions. The HTBI set primed first-round TCR CDR3 RT-PCR. MiXCR was run by TCRdb on the multiplex PCR reads, yielding one entry per CDR3 protein. In the table there are a few hundred thousand distinct CDR3 sequences, approximately 14% of which are singletons. This sample was included in a study of T cells in Graves' hyperthyroidism and ophthalmopathy. Study information: Specimen type is peripheral blood, collected at initial diagnosis prior to any treatment.

The junction had 10 bases not matched to a gene; V was cut back by 3 bases and J by 7 bases. The germline V gene has CDR1 MNHEY and CDR2 SMNVEV (reference sequence). This CDR3 spans 17 amino acids. The sequencing input was blood. The source of this sequence is a woman between 25 and 40 years old with Graves' hyperthyroidism. The rearrangement uses TRBV27 and TRBJ1-6; 9 bases are a match to TRBD1. CDR3: CASSFEGTGSGNSPLHF. Here the CDR3 DNA reads TGTGCCAGCAGTTTCGAAGGGACAGGGTCGGGAAATTCACCCCTCCACTTT.